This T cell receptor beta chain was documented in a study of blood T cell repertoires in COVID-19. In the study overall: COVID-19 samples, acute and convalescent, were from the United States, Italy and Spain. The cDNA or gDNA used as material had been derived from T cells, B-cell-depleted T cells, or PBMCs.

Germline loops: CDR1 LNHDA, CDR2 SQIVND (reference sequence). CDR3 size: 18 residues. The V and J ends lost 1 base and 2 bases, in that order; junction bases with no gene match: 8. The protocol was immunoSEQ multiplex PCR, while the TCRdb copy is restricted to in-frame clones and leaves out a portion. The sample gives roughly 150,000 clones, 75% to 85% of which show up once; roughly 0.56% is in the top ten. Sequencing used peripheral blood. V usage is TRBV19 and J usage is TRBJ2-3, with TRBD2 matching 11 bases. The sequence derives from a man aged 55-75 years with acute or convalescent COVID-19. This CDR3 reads CASSIGSGLAGFTDTQYF. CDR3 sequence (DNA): TGTGCCAGTAGTATAGGATCAGGACTAGCGGGCTTCACAGATACGCAGTATTTT.